The 15 T cell receptor beta chains reported below all come from one sample, sequenced in a study of blood T cell repertoires in COVID-19. Clones were sequenced by immunoSEQ multiplex PCR, and TCRdb holds only the in-frame ones, with some missing. The table lists fewer than 250,000 clones, 80% to 95% of them singletons, with around 0.9% in the top ten. The sample consisted of peripheral blood. The receptor source for this set is a man younger than 45 with COVID-19, enrolled during active disease.

In this sample, this clone turned up once. This chain joins TRBV9 and TRBJ2-7; TRBD2 agrees at 9 bases. The CDR3 has 14 residues. Germline CDR1 and CDR2: SGDLS and YYNGEE. The V gene end was trimmed by 5 bases and the J gene end by 5 bases; junction bases not matched to a gene: 8. The CDR3 sequence is CASSLGLAPNEQYF. CDR3 nucleotides: TGTGCCAGCAGTTTGGGACTAGCTCCCAACGAGCAGTACTTC. Together with reference TRBV9 and TRBJ2-7, the CDR3 gives the full variable domain: DSGVTQTPKHLITATGQRVTLRCSPRSGDLSVYWYQQSLDQGLQFLIQYYNGEERAKGNILERFSAQQFPDLHSELNLSSLELGDSALYFCASSLGLAPNEQYFGPGTRLTVT.

The chain uses TRBV12-3 or TRBV12-4 and TRBJ1-5; D is undetermined. V gave up 3 bases and J gave up 2 bases, with 5 bases separating them. The CDR3 is 13 residues long. CDR3 region: CASSFSGNQPQHF. The CDR3 DNA follows: TGTGCCAGCAGTTTTAGTGGCAATCAGCCCCAGCATTTT.

The J gene is TRBJ1-2, the V gene TRBV19; TRBD1 might be the D (5 bases). This CDR3 is built from 13 residues. Trimming took 7 bases from V and 5 from J, leaving 14 bases between them. CDR1 is LNHDA and CDR2 is SQIVND in the germline V gene (reference sequence). The CDR3 protein is CASTTQGGYGYTF. The CDR3 bases are TGTGCCAGTACAACCCAGGGAGGGTATGGCTACACCTTC.

The chain has TRBV5-4 and TRBJ2-1; perhaps TRBD2 as D (8 bases). The CDR3 is 16 amino acids. Germline CDR1 is SGHNT and CDR2 is YYREEE (reference sequence). V was cut by 4 bases and J by 4 bases, with 18 bases left in between. CDR3 amino acids: CASSPGTAGVYNEQFF. The CDR3 DNA reads as TGTGCCAGCAGCCCGGGGACAGCGGGGGTGTACAATGAGCAGTTCTTC.

J is TRBJ1-2 and V is TRBV30; no definite D call. The V and J ends lost 0 bases and 4 bases respectively, with 9 bases between them. The CDR3 length is 13 residues. Germline V gene lookup returns CDR1 GTSNPN and CDR2 SVGIG (reference sequence). This chain's CDR3 is CAWSVEGFYGYTF. The CDR3 DNA sequence: TGTGCCTGGAGTGTAGAGGGCTTCTATGGCTACACCTTC.

J is TRBJ2-7 and V is TRBV15, with TRBD1 matching over 12 bases. The CDR3 is made up of 17 amino acids. From germline, CDR1 is LNHNV and CDR2 YYDKDF (reference sequence). V lost 3 bases and J lost 3; bases outside the gene matches: 9. CDR3 nucleotides: TGTGCCACCAGCAGTCCCCACGGGACAGGGGGCGGCTACGAGCAGTACTTC. Translated, it gives CATSSPHGTGGGYEQYF.

The rearrangement uses TRBV21-1 and TRBJ1-2; the listed D gene, TRBD1, was not tested against the DNA. TRBV21-1 is classified as a pseudogene. The CDR3 extends over 16 amino acids. The CDR3 DNA follows: TGTGCCAGCCTCCTCCGTGACAGGGGGGAAGACTATGGCTACACCTTC. This translates into CASLLRDRGEDYGYTF.

This clone appeared once. This chain connects TRBV27 to TRBJ2-7; a weak D match, TRBD2 (5 bases). The CDR3 length is 11 residues. V lost 7 bases and J 5 bases, leaving 9 bases between the germline ends. The germline CDR1 and CDR2 sequences are MNHEY and SMNVEV (reference sequence). CDR3: CASNTGNEQYF. The CDR3 nucleotides are TGTGCCAGCAATACGGGAAACGAGCAGTACTTC.

This clone appeared once. The chain is built from TRBV11-3 and TRBJ2-1; 8 bases line up with TRBD2. Germline CDR1 is SGHNT and CDR2 is YENEEA. V dropped 2 bases and J dropped 6; count of bases not matched to a gene: 6. This CDR3 contains 15 residues. Here the CDR3 DNA reads TGTGCCAGCAGCTTAAGGACCGGGACTAGCAATGAGCAGTTCTTC. Its protein is CASSLRTGTSNEQFF.

With respect to this clone: The sample contains more than one DNA sequence encoding this CDR3. The chain combines TRBV13 with TRBJ1-1; 8 nucleotides align to TRBD1. The germline gives CDR1 PRHDT, CDR2 FYEKMQ (reference sequence). Germline trimming cut 5 bases from V and 2 bases from J; bases unmatched to any gene: 4. The CDR3 is 14 amino acids. CDR3 loop: CASSLGQGNTEAFF. In nucleotides, the CDR3 is TGTGCCAGCAGCCTCGGACAGGGTAACACTGAAGCTTTCTTT.

The gene calls are TRBV5-1 and TRBJ2-7, with D perhaps TRBD2 (6 bases). The length of the CDR3 is 16 residues. The V gene lost 0 bases and the J gene lost 4 bases, with 17 bases spanning the gap. CDR1 is SGHRS, CDR2 YFSETQ, per germline. CDR3 sequence reads: CASSLDSGGTVYEQYF. The CDR3 DNA is TGCGCCAGCAGCTTGGATAGCGGCGGAACGGTTTACGAGCAGTACTTC.

This chain joins TRBV3-1 (or the pseudogene TRBV3-2) and TRBJ1-1; no reliable D call. From germline, CDR1 is LGHDT and CDR2 YNNKEL (reference sequence). This CDR3 comprises 11 residues. The V end was cut by 5 bases, the J end by 10 bases, with 11 bases between. CDR3 DNA sequence: TGTGCCAGCAGCGAGGGCATGGGAGCTTTCTTT. It yields the protein CASSEGMGAFF.

V is TRBV27 and J is TRBJ1-2; D is perhaps TRBD1 (6 bases). The V and J ends lost 8 bases and 5 bases respectively, with 15 bases between them. Germline V gene sequence: CDR1 MNHEY, CDR2 SMNVEV (reference sequence). This CDR3 spans 13 amino acids. CDR3 in amino acids: CASRRTEAYGYTF. The CDR3 DNA follows: TGTGCCAGCCGCCGGACAGAGGCGTATGGCTACACCTTC.

The chain couples TRBV5-4 to TRBJ1-2, with a tentative D call TRBD1 (5 bases). Trimming took 6 bases from V and 2 from J, leaving 17 bases between them. The germline CDR1 and CDR2 sequences are SGHNT and YYREEE (reference sequence). CDR3 length equals 15 residues. CDR3 bases: TGTGCCAGCACTCTCGGCGGGGGTAAAAACTATGGCTACACCTTC. Translation gives CASTLGGGKNYGYTF.

The chain combines TRBV5-4 with TRBJ1-1; D may be TRBD1 (5 bases). Germline CDR1 SGHNT, CDR2 YYREEE (reference sequence). CDR3 length: 15 residues. With 0 bases removed from V and 9 bases from J, the gap between germline ends came to 18 bases. The CDR3 spells CASSLDPTANRQAFF. CDR3 coding DNA: TGTGCCAGCAGCTTGGATCCGACAGCGAACAGGCAAGCTTTCTTT.